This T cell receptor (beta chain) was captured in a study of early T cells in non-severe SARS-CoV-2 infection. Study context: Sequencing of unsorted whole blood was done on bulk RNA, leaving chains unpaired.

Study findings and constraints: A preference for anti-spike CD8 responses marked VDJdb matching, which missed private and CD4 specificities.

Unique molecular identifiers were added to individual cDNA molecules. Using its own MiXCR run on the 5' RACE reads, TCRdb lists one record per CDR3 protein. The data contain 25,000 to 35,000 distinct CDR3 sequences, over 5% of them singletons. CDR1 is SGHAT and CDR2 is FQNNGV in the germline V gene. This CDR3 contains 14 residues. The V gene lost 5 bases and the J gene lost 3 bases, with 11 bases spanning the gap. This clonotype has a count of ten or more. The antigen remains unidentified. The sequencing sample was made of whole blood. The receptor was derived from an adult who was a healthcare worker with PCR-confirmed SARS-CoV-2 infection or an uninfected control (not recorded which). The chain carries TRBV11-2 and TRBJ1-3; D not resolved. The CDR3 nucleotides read TGTGCCAGCAGCCCCCGAGGGAGTGGAAACACCATATATTTT. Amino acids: CASSPRGSGNTIYF.